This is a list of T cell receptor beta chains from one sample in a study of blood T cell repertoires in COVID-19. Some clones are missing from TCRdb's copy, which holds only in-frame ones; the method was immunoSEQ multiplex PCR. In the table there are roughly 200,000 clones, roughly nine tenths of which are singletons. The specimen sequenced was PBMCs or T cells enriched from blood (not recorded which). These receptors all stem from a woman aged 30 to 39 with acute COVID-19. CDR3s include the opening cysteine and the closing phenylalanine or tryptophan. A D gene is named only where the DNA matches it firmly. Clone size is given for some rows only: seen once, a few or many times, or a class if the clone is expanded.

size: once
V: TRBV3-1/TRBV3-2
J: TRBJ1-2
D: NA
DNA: TGTGCCAGCAGCCACGGGGACATACCCTGGGATGGCTACACCTTC
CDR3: CASSHGDIPWDGYTF

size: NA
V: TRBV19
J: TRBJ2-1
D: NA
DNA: TGTGCCAGTAGAAAGCAAACTAACAATGAGCAGTTCTTC
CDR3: CASRKQTNNEQFF

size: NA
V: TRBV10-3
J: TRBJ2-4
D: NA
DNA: TGTGCCATCAGTGCCCCTAGCCCGCACGCCCGAGGGGCCAAAAACATTCAGTACTTC
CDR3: CAISAPSPHARGAKNIQYF

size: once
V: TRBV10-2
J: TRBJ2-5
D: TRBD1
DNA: TGCGCCAGCAGCCCAGGGGGAGAGACCCAGTACTTC
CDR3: CASSPGGETQYF

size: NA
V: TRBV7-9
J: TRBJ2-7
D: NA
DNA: TGTGCCGCGGGACCAGAGACTTACGAGCAGTACTTC
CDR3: CAAGPETYEQYF

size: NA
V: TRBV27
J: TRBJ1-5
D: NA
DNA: TGTGCCAGCAGTAACCTAGGGGGCAATCAGCCCCAGCATTTT
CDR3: CASSNLGGNQPQHF

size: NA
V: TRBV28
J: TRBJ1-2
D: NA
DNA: TGTGCCAGCTGGACAATACAGCAAGCCTATGGCTACACCTTC
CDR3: CASWTIQQAYGYTF

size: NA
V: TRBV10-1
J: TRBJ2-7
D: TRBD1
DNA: TGCGCCAGCAGTGAGTCGGTTCGAAGGGGGCGTGGGTTCGACGAGCAGTACTTC
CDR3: CASSESVRRGRGFDEQYF

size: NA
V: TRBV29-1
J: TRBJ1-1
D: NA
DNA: TGCAGCGTAACAGAGATGAACACTGAAGCTTTCTTT
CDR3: CSVTEMNTEAFF

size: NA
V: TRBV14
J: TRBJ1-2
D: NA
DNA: TGTGCCAGCAGCCAACGTGGTCCGAGGGAGACTAACTATGGCTACACCTTC
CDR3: CASSQRGPRETNYGYTF